This T cell receptor (beta chain) was sequenced in a study of cytomegalovirus exposure and HLA in healthy donors. Study-level findings and limits: It was only CMV serostatus that was available as immune exposure information. Later work showed greater clonal expansion in HLA-associated TCR beta chains than in equally common others. Later on, analysis showed that most CMV-associated TCR beta chains appeared to be HLA-restricted.

60 Vbeta and 13 Jbeta primers were used in PCR. Assay used: immunoSEQ multiplex PCR; TCRdb lists only in-frame clones, some missing. The table shows 100,000 to 150,000 clones, with 83% occurring only once. Turning to this clone: Its antigen is currently unknown.

The CDR3 spans 15 residues. V gave up 3 bases and J gave up 5 bases, with 15 bases separating them. In germline, CDR1 is MNHEY, CDR2 SMNVEV (reference sequence). The sample comprised PBMCs. The chain combines TRBV27 with TRBJ2-3; tentative D call: TRBD2 (5 bases). This receptor was identified in a girl aged 2-10 years in good health and CMV-seronegative. The chain's CDR3 is CASSFNGVVRDTQYF. The CDR3 nucleotides read TGTGCCAGCAGTTTCAACGGGGTAGTAAGAGATACGCAGTATTTT.